This TCR beta chain was recorded in a study of T-cell reconstitution after alpha-beta-depleted transplantation in children. General study findings and limits: Expanded graft clones, several hundred of them, were reportedly the source of alpha-beta T cells about two months after transplant.

Preparation of the TCRbeta library was carried out with unique molecular identifiers. TCRdb reprocessed the PCR reads with MiXCR, giving one entry per CDR3 protein. The sample shows about 580,000 distinct CDR3 sequences, more than 20% of them seen only once. The germline V gene encodes CDR1 SQVTM and CDR2 ANQGSEA. This CDR3 has 14 residues. The V end lost 3 bases, the J end lost 1 base, and 12 bases lay between the germline ends. This clonotype showed up just a few times. What it binds is unknown. The chain couples TRBV29-1 to TRBJ2-5; D remains ambiguous. The sequence was obtained from a boy in the first two years of life who had a stem cell transplant for acute myeloid leukemia, so the T cells may come from the graft donor. This material consisted of PBMCs, mostly from graft donor cells, taken 360 days after TCRalphabeta/CD19-depleted stem cell transplant. DNA of the CDR3: TGCAGCGTTGAGCGGCAGTTGATCCAAGAGACCCAGTACTTC. Translating gives CSVERQLIQETQYF.